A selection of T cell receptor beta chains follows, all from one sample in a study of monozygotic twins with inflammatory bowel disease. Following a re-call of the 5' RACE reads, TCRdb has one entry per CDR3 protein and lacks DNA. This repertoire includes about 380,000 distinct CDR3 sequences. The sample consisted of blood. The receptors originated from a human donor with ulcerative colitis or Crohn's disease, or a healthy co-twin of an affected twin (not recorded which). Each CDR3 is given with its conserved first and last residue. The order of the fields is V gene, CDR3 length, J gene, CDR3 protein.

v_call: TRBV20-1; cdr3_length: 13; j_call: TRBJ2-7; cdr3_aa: CSARGTGVSEQYF
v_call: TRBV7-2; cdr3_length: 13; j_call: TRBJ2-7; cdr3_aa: CASRESPYYEQYF
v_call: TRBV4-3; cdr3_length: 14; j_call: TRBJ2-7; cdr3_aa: CASSQDFRSYEQYF
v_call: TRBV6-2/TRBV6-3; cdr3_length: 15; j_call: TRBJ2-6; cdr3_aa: CASTTYSSGANVLTF
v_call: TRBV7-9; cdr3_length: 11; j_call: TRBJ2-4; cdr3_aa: CASSSGNIQYF
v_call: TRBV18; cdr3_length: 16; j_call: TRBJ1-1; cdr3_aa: CASSPQVALKNTEAFF
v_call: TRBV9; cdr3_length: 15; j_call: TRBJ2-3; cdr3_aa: CASSHPGQGRGTQYF
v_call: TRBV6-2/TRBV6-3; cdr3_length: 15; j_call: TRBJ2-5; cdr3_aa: CASKPGGTRQETQYF
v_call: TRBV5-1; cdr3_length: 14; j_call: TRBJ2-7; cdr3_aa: CASSSGQGVDEQYF
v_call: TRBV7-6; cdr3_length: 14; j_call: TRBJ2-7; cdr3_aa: CASSFGQGSYEQYF
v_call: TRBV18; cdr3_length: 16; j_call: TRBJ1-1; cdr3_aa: CASSPRTERANTEAFF
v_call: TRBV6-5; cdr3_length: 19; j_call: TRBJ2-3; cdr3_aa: CASSYSMWGGEWGTDTQYF
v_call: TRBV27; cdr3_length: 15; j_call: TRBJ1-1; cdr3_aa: CASSLQGVGSTEAFF
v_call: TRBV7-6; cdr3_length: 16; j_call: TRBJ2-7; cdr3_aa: CASSHAGGGSGYEQYF
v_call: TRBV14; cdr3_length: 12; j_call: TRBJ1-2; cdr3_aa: CASSQYQDGYTF
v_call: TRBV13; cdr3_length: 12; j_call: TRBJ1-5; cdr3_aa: CASSLKGQPQHF
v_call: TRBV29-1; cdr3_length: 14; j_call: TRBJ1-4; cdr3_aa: CSVDPTGANEKLFF
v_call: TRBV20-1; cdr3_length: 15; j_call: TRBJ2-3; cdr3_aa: CSAGSGGGITDTQYF
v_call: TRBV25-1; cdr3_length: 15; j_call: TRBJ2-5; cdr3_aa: CASRLGGTGGETQYF
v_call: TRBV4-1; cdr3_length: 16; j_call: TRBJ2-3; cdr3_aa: CASSQLRQGGTDTQYF
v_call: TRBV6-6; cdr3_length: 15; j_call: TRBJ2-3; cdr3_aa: CASTLHLGSTDTQYF
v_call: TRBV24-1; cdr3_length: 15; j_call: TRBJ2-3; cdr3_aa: CATSDSGRPTDTQYF
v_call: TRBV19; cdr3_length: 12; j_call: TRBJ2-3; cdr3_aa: CASSIERNTQYF
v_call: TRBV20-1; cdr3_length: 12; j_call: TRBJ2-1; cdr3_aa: CSVRRLGGEQFF
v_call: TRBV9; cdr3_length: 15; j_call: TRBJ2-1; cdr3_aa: CASISTGESGDEQFF
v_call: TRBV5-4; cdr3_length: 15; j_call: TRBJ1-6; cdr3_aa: CASSLVSVPNSPLHF
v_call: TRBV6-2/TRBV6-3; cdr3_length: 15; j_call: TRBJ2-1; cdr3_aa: CASSRGHPSYNEQFF
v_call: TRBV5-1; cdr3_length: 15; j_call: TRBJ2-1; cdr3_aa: CASSPSPGLDTEQFF